The entry below describes one T cell receptor (beta chain). No antigen is known for it. This specimen belongs to a study of T cell responses to AZD1222 COVID-19 vaccine. Overall study context: Pooled samples include second doses given at about 4 or 12 weeks.

Points from the study as a whole: Most donors were white British, females outnumbered males, and clonal diversity was possibly underestimated. With two AZD1222 doses given, Spike-specific TCR breadth and depth both rose.

Germline V gene sequence: CDR1 MDHEN, CDR2 SYDVKM. The V and J ends lost 2 bases and 0 bases respectively, with 10 bases between them. CDR3 size: 15 residues. Profiling relied on immunoSEQ multiplex PCR, and the TCRdb table lists in-frame clones only, not all of them. The repertoire holds 75,000 to 100,000 clones, 88% seen once, with approximately 2.8% in the top ten. This receptor was obtained from an adult in good health. V usage is TRBV28 and J usage is TRBJ1-1, with D unclear. This material consisted of peripheral blood, taken on day 0 of AZD1222 vaccination. The CDR3 nucleotides read TGTGCCAGCAGTTTAGGTGCTGATATGAACACTGAAGCTTTCTTT. It yields the protein CASSLGADMNTEAFF.